What follows are 18 T cell receptor beta chains derived from one specimen sequenced in a study of OX40 agonist ivuxolimab in advanced cancers. TCRdb's copy holds only in-frame clones and misses some; the assay was immunoSEQ multiplex PCR. The sample lists approximately 72,000 clones, around 90% seen once, with approximately 0.86% in the top ten. The material sequenced was CD4+ or CD8+ T cells sorted from blood, taken in a trial of the OX40 agonist ivuxolimab. The origin of the receptors is an adult with an advanced solid tumor such as melanoma, head and neck, liver or kidney cancer.

This chain connects TRBV5-6 to TRBJ2-6, with unresolved D. The CDR3 totals 14 residues. The germline gives CDR1 SGHDT, CDR2 YYEEEE. V was clipped by 1 base and J by 2 bases, with 4 bases between them. The CDR3 nucleotides read TGTGCCAGCAGCTTGAGAGCTGGGGCCAACGTCCTGACTTTC. It codes for CASSLRAGANVLTF.

This clone was observed a few times. This sequence joins TRBV7-2 and TRBJ1-1, with 8 bases identical to TRBD1. CDR1 and CDR2 from the germline V gene are SGHTA and FQGNSA. The CDR3 extends over 14 amino acids. Unmatched junction bases numbered 3, after V lost 5 bases and J lost 1 base. The CDR3 nucleotides are TGTGCCAGCAGCCTCGGACAGGGGAACACTGAAGCTTTCTTT. Its translation is CASSLGQGNTEAFF.

The chain recombines TRBV18 with TRBJ1-6, with 7 bases fitting TRBD1. The CDR3 is 16 residues long. CDR1 and CDR2 from the germline V gene are KGHSH and LQKENI. The V and J ends lost 5 bases and 5 bases, in that order; junction bases with no gene match: 9. Here the CDR3 DNA reads TGTGCCAGCTCATTAATGACAGGGCGGAATAATTCACCCCTCCACTTT. Amino acid sequence: CASSLMTGRNNSPLHF. The whole variable domain, remainder taken from reference TRBV18 and TRBJ1-6, is NAGVMQNPRHLVRRRGQEARLRCSPMKGHSHVYWYRQLPEEGLKFMVYLQKENIIDESGMPKERFSAEFPKEGPSILRIQQVVRGDSAAYFCASSLMTGRNNSPLHFGNGTRLTVT.

In this sample, this clone turned up a few times. J is TRBJ1-2 and V is TRBV5-1; possibly TRBD1 for D (6 bases). This CDR3 has 15 residues. V gave up 5 bases and J gave up 0 bases, with 14 bases separating them. Germline V gene data show CDR1 as SGHRS and CDR2 as YFSETQ. The CDR3 DNA is TGCGCCAGCAGACAACAGGGCCACACTAACTATGGCTACACCTTC. Amino acid sequence: CASRQQGHTNYGYTF. Together with reference TRBV5-1 and TRBJ1-2, the CDR3 gives the full variable domain: KAGVTQTPRYLIKTRGQQVTLSCSPISGHRSVSWYQQTPGQGLQFLFEYFSETQRNKGNFPGRFSGRQFSNSRSEMNVSTLELGDSALYLCASRQQGHTNYGYTFGSGTRLTVV.

This clone has a handful of counts. The chain combines TRBV20-1 with TRBJ1-1; D is unresolved. The V gene's germline CDR1 is DFQATT and CDR2 SNEGSKA (reference sequence). This CDR3 has 11 amino acids. CDR3 protein: CRTSANTEAFF. The DNA for the CDR3 is TGCAGGACATCGGCAAACACTGAAGCTTTCTTT.

There are a few counts of this clone. The chain carries TRBV28 and TRBJ2-1; TRBD2 matches at 12 bases. After removal of 4 bases from V and 7 bases from J, the junction contained 5 bases not matched to a gene. The CDR3 sequence is 15 residues long. Per germline, CDR1 MDHEN and CDR2 SYDVKM. Here the CDR3 DNA reads TGTGCCAGCAGTTCCCGACTAGCGGGAGTAAATGAGCAGTTCTTC. Translating it yields CASSSRLAGVNEQFF.

V gene TRBV6-1 combines with J gene TRBJ2-5, with no clear D. CDR3 length: 13 residues. V was trimmed by 5 bases and J by 3 bases, leaving 10 bases between them. The germline V gene encodes CDR1 MNHNS and CDR2 SASEGT. Written as DNA, the CDR3 is TGTGCCAGCAGTACTGACATTGAAGAGACCCAGTACTTC. Translated, it gives CASSTDIEETQYF.

The V gene is TRBV6-1, the J gene TRBJ2-7; 9 positions agree with TRBD1. CDR1 MNHNS and CDR2 SASEGT come from the germline V gene. The trim removed 8 bases at V and 2 bases at J, leaving 7 bases unmatched. This CDR3 comprises 14 residues. The CDR3 region is CASGRGQGTYEQYF. DNA of the CDR3: TGTGCCAGCGGCCGAGGACAGGGGACCTACGAGCAGTACTTC.

V usage is TRBV19 and J usage is TRBJ2-2, with D possibly matching TRBD1 (5 bases). Trimming shortened V by 3 bases and J by 5 bases, and 13 bases separated the two germline ends. This CDR3 region has 15 residues. Germline assignment: CDR1 LNHDA and CDR2 SQIVND (reference sequence). Here the CDR3 reads CASSIRQGGTGELFF. Here the CDR3 DNA reads TGTGCCAGTAGTATCCGGCAGGGTGGGACCGGGGAGCTGTTTTTT.

The chain links TRBV29-1 to TRBJ2-3; D may correspond to TRBD1 or TRBD2 (7 bases each). The CDR3 consists of 15 residues. The V end was cut by 6 bases, the J end by 3 bases, with 19 bases between. Germline V gene data show CDR1 as SQVTM and CDR2 as ANQGSEA. The CDR3 bases are TGCAGCGTATCCCCGGGGGGACAGCCAACAGATACGCAGTATTTT. It translates to CSVSPGGQPTDTQYF.

This clone was recorded once. The V and J genes are TRBV19 and TRBJ1-3; no definite D call. Germline CDR1 LNHDA, CDR2 SQIVND (reference sequence). Trimming shortened V by 5 bases and J by 0 bases, and 14 bases separated the two germline ends. This CDR3 contains 16 residues. CDR3 in DNA: TGTGCCAGTAGTCTCGCGGCTGGAAGCTCTGGAAACACCATATATTTT. Translating gives CASSLAAGSSGNTIYF.

The chain is built from TRBV9 and TRBJ2-3; D may match TRBD1 or TRBD2 (5 bases each). CDR1 and CDR2 from the germline V gene are SGDLS and YYNGEE. V shed 2 bases and J shed 2 bases, with 12 bases lying between them. The CDR3 has 15 amino acids. The CDR3 spells CASSVSPGPTDTQYF. The CDR3 DNA reads TGTGCCAGCAGCGTTTCTCCGGGGCCCACAGATACGCAGTATTTT.

The rearrangement links TRBV30 to TRBJ2-7, with 7 positions matching TRBD1. The germline gives CDR1 GTSNPN, CDR2 SVGIG (reference sequence). V was pared by 2 bases and J by 0 bases, with 4 bases of the junction left unmatched. The CDR3 runs to 14 residues. The CDR3 protein is CAWSTGQPSYEQYF. CDR3 DNA: TGTGCCTGGAGTACGGGACAGCCCTCCTACGAGCAGTACTTC.

This chain links TRBV23-1 with TRBJ2-4; a weak D match, TRBD1 (6 bases). TRBV23-1 is flagged as an ORF with uncertain function. Trimming took off 3 bases at V and 1 base at J, with 25 bases between the two ends. The CDR3 sequence is 20 residues long. CDR3 residues: CASSHRTATPHRRAKNIQYF. Written as DNA, the CDR3 is TGCGCCAGCAGTCACCGGACAGCTACCCCCCATAGACGGGCCAAAAACATTCAGTACTTC.

This chain links TRBV9 with TRBJ2-2; maybe TRBD2 (7 bases). This CDR3 region has 15 residues. Germline V CDR1 and CDR2: SGDLS, YYNGEE. Trimming cost V 0 bases and J 7 bases, with 13 bases left between them. The CDR3 here is CASSVAGGADGELFF. The CDR3 DNA sequence: TGTGCCAGCAGCGTAGCGGGGGGCGCCGACGGGGAGCTGTTTTTT.

This clone was recorded only once. This rearrangement joins TRBV5-1 to TRBJ2-6, with 10 bases that match TRBD1. The CDR3 contains 18 residues. V was pared by 6 bases and J by 0 bases, with 9 bases of the junction left unmatched. The V gene's germline CDR1 is SGHRS and CDR2 YFSETQ. In DNA, the CDR3 is TGCGCCAGCAAGGTGTGGGGGACAGGGGTCTCTGGGGCCAACGTCCTGACTTTC. Its translation: CASKVWGTGVSGANVLTF.

V is TRBV5-1 and J is TRBJ1-3, with TRBD1 identical over 7 bases. Germline V CDR1 and CDR2: SGHRS, YFSETQ. The CDR3 loop spans 14 amino acids. V gave up 3 bases and J gave up 1 base; unmatched junction bases: 1. The CDR3 sequence is CASSSGQSGNTIYF. The CDR3 DNA follows: TGCGCCAGCAGCTCGGGACAGTCTGGAAACACCATATATTTT.

The chain recombines TRBV29-1 with TRBJ2-3; D unresolved. Trimming removed 6 bases at V and 3 bases at J, with 16 bases between. CDR3 size: 14 residues. The germline V gene encodes CDR1 SQVTM and CDR2 ANQGSEA. CDR3 amino acids: CSVKDSPGTDTQYF. The CDR3 region has the DNA TGCAGCGTCAAGGATTCACCTGGGACAGATACGCAGTATTTT.